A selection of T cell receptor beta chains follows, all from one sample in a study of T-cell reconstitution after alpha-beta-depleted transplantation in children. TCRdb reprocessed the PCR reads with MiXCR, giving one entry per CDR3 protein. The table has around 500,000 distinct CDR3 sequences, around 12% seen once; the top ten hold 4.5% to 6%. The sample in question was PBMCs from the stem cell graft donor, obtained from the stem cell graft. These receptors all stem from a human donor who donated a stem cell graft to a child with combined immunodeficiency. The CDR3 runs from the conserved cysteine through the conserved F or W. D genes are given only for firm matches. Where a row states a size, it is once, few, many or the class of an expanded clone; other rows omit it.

CDR3 DNA: TGTGCCAGCAGCTTCAGGGTTACTGAGCAGTTCTTC; CDR3 protein: CASSFRVTEQFF; V gene: TRBV7-9; J gene: TRBJ2-1; D gene: NA; clone size: many
CDR3 DNA: TGCGCCAGCAGCTTGGCTCCATCAGACTCCCCCACTACCAATGAGCAGTTCTTC; CDR3 protein: CASSLAPSDSPTTNEQFF; V gene: TRBV5-1; J gene: TRBJ2-1; D gene: NA; clone size: few
CDR3 DNA: TGCTGTGCTAGAGATACCCAGGGGCGATTTGTTGTAACTAATGAAAAACTGTTGTTT; CDR3 protein: CCARDTQGRFVVTNEKLLF; V gene: TRBV20-1; J gene: TRBJ1-4; D gene: NA; clone size: NA
CDR3 DNA: TGTGCCAGCAGTCCCGACATAGCTTCAAGCAATCAGCCCCAGCATTTT; CDR3 protein: CASSPDIASSNQPQHF; V gene: TRBV6-2/TRBV6-3; J gene: TRBJ1-5; D gene: NA; clone size: NA
CDR3 DNA: TGTGCCAGCAGCCTACCGGGGACAGGGGTAGATACGCAGTATTTT; CDR3 protein: CASSLPGTGVDTQYF; V gene: TRBV4-2; J gene: TRBJ2-3; D gene: TRBD1; clone size: NA
CDR3 DNA: TGTGCCAGCAGTTACGACCGTGCCTACAATGAGCAGTTCTTC; CDR3 protein: CASSYDRAYNEQFF; V gene: TRBV6-5; J gene: TRBJ2-1; D gene: NA; clone size: many
CDR3 DNA: TGCGCCAGCAGCCAAGAAGTAGGTTCGGGAGGGGAGCAGTACTTC; CDR3 protein: CASSQEVGSGGEQYF; V gene: TRBV4-3; J gene: TRBJ2-7; D gene: TRBD2; clone size: few
CDR3 DNA: TGTGCCAGCAGCCTGTTAGCCAAAAACATTCAGTACTTC; CDR3 protein: CASSLLAKNIQYF; V gene: TRBV12-3/TRBV12-4; J gene: TRBJ2-4; D gene: NA; clone size: many
CDR3 DNA: TGTGCCACCAGCTTCCACCGGGACAGGGCCCAAGAGACCCAGTACTTC; CDR3 protein: CATSFHRDRAQETQYF; V gene: TRBV15; J gene: TRBJ2-5; D gene: TRBD1; clone size: few
CDR3 DNA: TGCAGTGCTAGAGGACTAGCAACCCCGCCAGAGAGCCAGTACTTC; CDR3 protein: CSARGLATPPESQYF; V gene: TRBV20-1; J gene: TRBJ2-5; D gene: TRBD2; clone size: NA
CDR3 DNA: TGTGCCAGCAGCGAACAGGGGGTGAATCAGCCCCAGCATTTT; CDR3 protein: CASSEQGVNQPQHF; V gene: TRBV7-2; J gene: TRBJ1-5; D gene: TRBD1; clone size: NA
CDR3 DNA: TGTGCCTGGATGGGCCCAGCTAACTATGGCTACACCTTC; CDR3 protein: CAWMGPANYGYTF; V gene: TRBV30; J gene: TRBJ1-2; D gene: NA; clone size: NA
CDR3 DNA: TGTGCCAGCAGCTACAGGACAGGGGAAGGCTACACCTTC; CDR3 protein: CASSYRTGEGYTF; V gene: TRBV7-8; J gene: TRBJ1-2; D gene: TRBD1; clone size: few
CDR3 DNA: TGCAGCGCGTCTCAGGGGAACACTGAAGCTTTCTTT; CDR3 protein: CSASQGNTEAFF; V gene: TRBV29-1; J gene: TRBJ1-1; D gene: NA; clone size: NA
CDR3 DNA: TGTGCCAGCAGTTCGACGGGACAGGGCTACGAGCAGTACTTC; CDR3 protein: CASSSTGQGYEQYF; V gene: TRBV12-3/TRBV12-4; J gene: TRBJ2-7; D gene: TRBD1; clone size: many
CDR3 DNA: TGTGCCAGCAGTGGAGTCGGGCATCTAGGACCCTACGAGCAGTACTTC; CDR3 protein: CASSGVGHLGPYEQYF; V gene: TRBV12-3/TRBV12-4; J gene: TRBJ2-7; D gene: NA; clone size: many
CDR3 DNA: TGTGCCAGCAGCTTAATTTCAGCGGGAGATAACAATGAGCAGTTCTTC; CDR3 protein: CASSLISAGDNNEQFF; V gene: TRBV13; J gene: TRBJ2-1; D gene: TRBD2; clone size: many